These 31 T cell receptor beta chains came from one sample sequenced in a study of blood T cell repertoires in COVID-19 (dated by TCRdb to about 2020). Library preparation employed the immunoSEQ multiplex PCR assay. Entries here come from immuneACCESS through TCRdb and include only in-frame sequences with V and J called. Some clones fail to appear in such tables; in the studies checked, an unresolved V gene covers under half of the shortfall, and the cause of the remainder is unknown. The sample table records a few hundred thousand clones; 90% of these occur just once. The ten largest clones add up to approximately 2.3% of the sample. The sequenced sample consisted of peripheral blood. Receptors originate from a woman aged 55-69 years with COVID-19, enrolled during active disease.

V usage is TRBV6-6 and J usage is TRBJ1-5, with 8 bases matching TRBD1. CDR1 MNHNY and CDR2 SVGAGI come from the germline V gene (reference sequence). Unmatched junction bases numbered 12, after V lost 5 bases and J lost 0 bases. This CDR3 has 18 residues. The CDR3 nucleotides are TGTGCCAGCAGTCGTGGGACAGGAGGGATTTATAGCAATCAGCCCCAGCATTTT. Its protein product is CASSRGTGGIYSNQPQHF.

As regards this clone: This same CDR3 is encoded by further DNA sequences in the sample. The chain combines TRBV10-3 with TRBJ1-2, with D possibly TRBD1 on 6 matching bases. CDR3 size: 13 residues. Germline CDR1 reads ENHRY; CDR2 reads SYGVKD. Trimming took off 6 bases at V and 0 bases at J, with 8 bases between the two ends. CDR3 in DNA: TGTGCCATCAGGGACAGAGCTAACTATGGCTACACCTTC. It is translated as CAIRDRANYGYTF.

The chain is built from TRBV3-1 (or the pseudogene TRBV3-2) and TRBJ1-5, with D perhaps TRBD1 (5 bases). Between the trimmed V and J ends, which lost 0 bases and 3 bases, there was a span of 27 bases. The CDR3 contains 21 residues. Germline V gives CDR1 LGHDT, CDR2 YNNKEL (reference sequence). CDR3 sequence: CASSQDAVPGEKRTTNQPQHF. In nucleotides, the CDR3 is TGTGCCAGCAGCCAAGATGCCGTCCCGGGAGAGAAACGGACAACCAATCAGCCCCAGCATTTT.

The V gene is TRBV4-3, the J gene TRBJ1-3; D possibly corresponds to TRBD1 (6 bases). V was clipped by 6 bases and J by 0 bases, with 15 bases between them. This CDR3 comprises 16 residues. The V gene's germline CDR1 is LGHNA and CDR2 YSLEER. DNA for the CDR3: TGCGCCAGCAGGAAATTAGAGGGACACTCTGGAAACACCATATATTTT. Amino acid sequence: CASRKLEGHSGNTIYF.

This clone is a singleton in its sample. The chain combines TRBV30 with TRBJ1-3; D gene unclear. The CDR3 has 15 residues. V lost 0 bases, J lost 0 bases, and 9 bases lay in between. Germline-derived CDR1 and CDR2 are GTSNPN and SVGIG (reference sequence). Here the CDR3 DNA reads TGTGCCTGGAGTGTACAATCCTTCTCTGGAAACACCATATATTTT. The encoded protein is CAWSVQSFSGNTIYF.

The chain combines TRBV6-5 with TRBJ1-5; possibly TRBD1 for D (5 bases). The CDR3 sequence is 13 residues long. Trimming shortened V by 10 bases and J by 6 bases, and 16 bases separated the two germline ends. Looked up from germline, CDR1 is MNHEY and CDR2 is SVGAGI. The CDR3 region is CATHGGVGQPQHF. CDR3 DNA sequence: TGTGCCACCCACGGGGGGGTGGGTCAGCCCCAGCATTTT.

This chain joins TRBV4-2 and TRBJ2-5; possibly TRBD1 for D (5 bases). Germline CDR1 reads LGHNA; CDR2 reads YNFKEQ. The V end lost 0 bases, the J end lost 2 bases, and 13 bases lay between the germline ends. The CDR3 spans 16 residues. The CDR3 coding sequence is TGTGCCAGCAGCCAAGACTTGCAGGGAACGCAAGAGACCCAGTACTTC. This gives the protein CASSQDLQGTQETQYF.

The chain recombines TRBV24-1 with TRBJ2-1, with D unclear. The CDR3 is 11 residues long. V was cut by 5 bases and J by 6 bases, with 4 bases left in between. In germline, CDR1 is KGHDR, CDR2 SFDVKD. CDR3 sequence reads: CATSVRNEQFF. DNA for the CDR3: TGTGCCACCAGTGTTCGCAATGAGCAGTTCTTC.

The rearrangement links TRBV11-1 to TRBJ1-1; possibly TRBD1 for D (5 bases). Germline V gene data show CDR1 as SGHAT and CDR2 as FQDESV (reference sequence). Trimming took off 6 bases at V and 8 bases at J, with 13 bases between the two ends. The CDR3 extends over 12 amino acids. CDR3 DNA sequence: TGTGCCAGCAGGCCGATGACAGAAGAAGCTTTCTTT. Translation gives CASRPMTEEAFF.

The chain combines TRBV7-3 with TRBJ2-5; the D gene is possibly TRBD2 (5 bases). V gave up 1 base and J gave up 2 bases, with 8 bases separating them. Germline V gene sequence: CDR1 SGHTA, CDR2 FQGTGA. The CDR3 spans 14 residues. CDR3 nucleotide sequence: TGTGCCAGCAGCTTAAATCCGGGACAAGAGACCCAGTACTTC. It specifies CASSLNPGQETQYF.

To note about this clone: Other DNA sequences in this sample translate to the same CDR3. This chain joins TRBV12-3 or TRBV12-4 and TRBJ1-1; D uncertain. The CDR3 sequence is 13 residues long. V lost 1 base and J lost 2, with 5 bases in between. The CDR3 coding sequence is TGTGCCAGCAGTTTAGGAGTTAACACTGAAGCTTTCTTT. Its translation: CASSLGVNTEAFF.

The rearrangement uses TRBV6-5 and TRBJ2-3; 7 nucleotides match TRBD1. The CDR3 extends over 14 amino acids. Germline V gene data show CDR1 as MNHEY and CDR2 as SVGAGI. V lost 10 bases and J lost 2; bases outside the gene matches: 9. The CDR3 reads CATSTGTVTDTQYF. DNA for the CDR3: TGTGCCACCTCGACAGGGACAGTCACAGATACGCAGTATTTT.

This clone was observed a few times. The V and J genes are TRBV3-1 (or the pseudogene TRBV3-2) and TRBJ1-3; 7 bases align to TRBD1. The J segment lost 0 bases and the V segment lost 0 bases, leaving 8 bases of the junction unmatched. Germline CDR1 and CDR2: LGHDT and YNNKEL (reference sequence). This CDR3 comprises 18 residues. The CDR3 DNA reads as TGTGCCAGCAGCCAAGATCCCGGACAGGTGCTCTCTGGAAACACCATATATTTT. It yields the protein CASSQDPGQVLSGNTIYF.

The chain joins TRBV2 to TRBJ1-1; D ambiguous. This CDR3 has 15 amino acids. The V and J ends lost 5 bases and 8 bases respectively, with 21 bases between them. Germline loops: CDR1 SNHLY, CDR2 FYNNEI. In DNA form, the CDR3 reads TGTGCCAGCAGTCGGTCTAGCATAGGGCCCGCGGAAGCTTTCTTT. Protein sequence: CASSRSSIGPAEAFF.

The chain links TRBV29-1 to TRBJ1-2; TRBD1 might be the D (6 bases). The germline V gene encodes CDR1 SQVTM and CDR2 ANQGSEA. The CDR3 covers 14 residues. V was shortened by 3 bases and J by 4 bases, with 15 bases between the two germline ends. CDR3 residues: CSVDRVGTTYGYTF. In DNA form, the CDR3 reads TGCAGCGTTGATCGTGTCGGGACAACCTATGGCTACACCTTC. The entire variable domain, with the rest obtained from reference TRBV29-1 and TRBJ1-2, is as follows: SAVISQKPSRDICQRGTSLTIQCQVDSQVTMMFWYRQQPGQSLTLIATANQGSEATYESGFVIDKFPISRPNLTFSTLTVSNMSPEDSSIYLCSVDRVGTTYGYTFGSGTRLTVV.

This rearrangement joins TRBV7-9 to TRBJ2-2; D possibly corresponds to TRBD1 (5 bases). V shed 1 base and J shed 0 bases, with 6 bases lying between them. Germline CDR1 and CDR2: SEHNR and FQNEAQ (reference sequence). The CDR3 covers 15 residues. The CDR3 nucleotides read TGTGCCAGCAGCTTAGGGACAACGAACACCGGGGAGCTGTTTTTT. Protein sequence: CASSLGTTNTGELFF.

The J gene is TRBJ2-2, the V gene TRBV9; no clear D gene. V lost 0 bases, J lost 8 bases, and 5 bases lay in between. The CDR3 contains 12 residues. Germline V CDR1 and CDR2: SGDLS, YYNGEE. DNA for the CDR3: TGTGCCAGCAGCGTAGGTGTAGGGGAGCTGTTTTTT. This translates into CASSVGVGELFF.

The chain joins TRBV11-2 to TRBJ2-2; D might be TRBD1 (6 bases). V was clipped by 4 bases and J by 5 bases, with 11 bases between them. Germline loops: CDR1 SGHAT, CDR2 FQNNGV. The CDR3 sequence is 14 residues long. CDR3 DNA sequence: TGTGCCAGCAGCTCCCCCAGGGGTACCGGGGAGCTGTTTTTT. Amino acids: CASSSPRGTGELFF.

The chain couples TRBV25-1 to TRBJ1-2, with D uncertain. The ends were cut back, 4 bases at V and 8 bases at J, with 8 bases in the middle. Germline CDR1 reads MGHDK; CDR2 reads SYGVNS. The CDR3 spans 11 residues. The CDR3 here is CASSGLRGYTF. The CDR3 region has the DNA TGTGCCAGCAGTGGACTGAGGGGCTACACCTTC.

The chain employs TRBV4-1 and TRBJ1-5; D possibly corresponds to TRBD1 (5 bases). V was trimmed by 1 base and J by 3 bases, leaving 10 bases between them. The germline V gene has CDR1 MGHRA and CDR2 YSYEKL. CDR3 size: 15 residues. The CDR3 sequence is CASSQGGQLNQPQHF. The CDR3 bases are TGCGCCAGCAGCCAAGGGGGCCAGCTCAATCAGCCCCAGCATTTT.

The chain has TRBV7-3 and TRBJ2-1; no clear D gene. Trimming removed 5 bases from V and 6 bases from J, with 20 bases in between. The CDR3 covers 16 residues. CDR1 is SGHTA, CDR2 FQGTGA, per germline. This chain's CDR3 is CASSPHAPTVGNEQFF. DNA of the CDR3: TGTGCCAGCAGCCCACACGCCCCCACAGTAGGCAATGAGCAGTTCTTC.

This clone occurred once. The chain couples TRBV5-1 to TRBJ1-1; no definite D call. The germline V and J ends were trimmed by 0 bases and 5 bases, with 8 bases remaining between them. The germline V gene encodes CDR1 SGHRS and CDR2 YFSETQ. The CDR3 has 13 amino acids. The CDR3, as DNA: TGCGCCAGCAGCTTGGCCGCAGGTACTGAAGCTTTCTTT. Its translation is CASSLAAGTEAFF.

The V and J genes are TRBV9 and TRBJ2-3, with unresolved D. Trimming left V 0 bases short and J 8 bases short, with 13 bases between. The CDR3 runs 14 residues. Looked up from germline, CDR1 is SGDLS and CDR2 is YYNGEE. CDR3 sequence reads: CASSVDIVARTQYF. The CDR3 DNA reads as TGTGCCAGCAGCGTAGACATTGTAGCCCGTACGCAGTATTTT.

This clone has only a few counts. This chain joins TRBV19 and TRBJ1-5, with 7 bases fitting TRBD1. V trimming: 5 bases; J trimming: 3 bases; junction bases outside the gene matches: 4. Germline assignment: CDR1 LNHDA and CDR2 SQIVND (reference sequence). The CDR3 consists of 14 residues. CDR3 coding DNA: TGTGCCAGTAGTTTGGGACAGAACAATCAGCCCCAGCATTTT. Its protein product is CASSLGQNNQPQHF.

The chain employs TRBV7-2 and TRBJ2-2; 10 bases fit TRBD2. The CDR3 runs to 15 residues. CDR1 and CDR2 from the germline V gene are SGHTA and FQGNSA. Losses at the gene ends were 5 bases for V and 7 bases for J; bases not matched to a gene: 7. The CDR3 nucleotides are TGTGCCAGCAGCCCGGAGCGGGGGGGCGACGGGGAGCTGTTTTTT. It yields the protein CASSPERGGDGELFF.

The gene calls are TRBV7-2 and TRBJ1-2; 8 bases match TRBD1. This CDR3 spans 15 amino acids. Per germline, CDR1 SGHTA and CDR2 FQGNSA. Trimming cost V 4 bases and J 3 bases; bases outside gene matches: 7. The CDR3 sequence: CASSSDRVRYYGYTF. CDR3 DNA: TGTGCCAGCAGCTCGGACAGGGTCAGATACTATGGCTACACCTTC.

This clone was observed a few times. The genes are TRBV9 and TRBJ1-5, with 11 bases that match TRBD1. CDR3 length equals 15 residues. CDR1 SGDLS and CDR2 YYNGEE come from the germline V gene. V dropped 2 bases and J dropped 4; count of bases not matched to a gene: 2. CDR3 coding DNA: TGTGCCAGCAGCGTCGGACAGGGGGCTAATCAGCCCCAGCATTTT. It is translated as CASSVGQGANQPQHF.

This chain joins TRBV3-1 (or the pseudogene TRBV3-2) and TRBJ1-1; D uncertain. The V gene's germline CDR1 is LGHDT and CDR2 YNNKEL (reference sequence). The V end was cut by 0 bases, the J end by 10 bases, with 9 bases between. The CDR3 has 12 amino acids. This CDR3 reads CASSQDRRVAFF. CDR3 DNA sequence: TGTGCCAGCAGCCAAGATCGGAGGGTAGCTTTCTTT.

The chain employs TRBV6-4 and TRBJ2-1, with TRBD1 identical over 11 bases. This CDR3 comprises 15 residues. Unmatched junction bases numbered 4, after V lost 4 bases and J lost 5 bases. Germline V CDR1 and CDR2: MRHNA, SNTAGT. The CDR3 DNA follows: TGTGCCAGCAGTGCCGGACAGGGGGCCCACAATGAGCAGTTCTTC. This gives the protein CASSAGQGAHNEQFF.

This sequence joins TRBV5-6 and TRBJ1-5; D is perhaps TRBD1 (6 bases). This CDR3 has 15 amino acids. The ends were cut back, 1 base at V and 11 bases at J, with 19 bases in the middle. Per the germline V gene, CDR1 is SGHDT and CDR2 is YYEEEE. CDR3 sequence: CASSLSGTPRLAQHF. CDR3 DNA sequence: TGTGCCAGCAGCTTGTCCGGGACACCCAGGTTAGCCCAGCATTTT.

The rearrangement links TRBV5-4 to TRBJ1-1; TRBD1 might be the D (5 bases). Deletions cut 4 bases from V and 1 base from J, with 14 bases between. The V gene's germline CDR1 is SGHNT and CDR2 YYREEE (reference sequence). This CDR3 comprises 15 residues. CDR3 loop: CASSRGGRENTEAFF. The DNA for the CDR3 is TGTGCCAGCAGCCGGGGGGGGAGGGAGAACACTGAAGCTTTCTTT.